One and the same sample provided the 9 T cell receptor beta chains below, sequenced in a study of shared clonotypes between healthy human individuals. The naive CD8 fraction comprised CD45RO-negative cells positively selected for CCR7 and excluded terminally differentiated effector memory CD45RA+ cells. Repertoires were generated with immunoSEQ multiplex PCR, while TCRdb's copy carries only in-frame clones and drops some. Of under 2,000,000 clones listed, approximately 95% are singletons. The specimen sequenced was naive CD8+ T cells sorted from blood. The receptor set was obtained from a man younger than 35 in good health.

The J gene is TRBJ2-7, the V gene TRBV7-9; D is uncertain. This CDR3 contains 12 residues. Deletions cut 1 base from V and 4 bases from J, with 5 bases between. Per germline, CDR1 SEHNR and CDR2 FQNEAQ (reference sequence). The CDR3 loop is CASSLVEYEQYF. In DNA form, the CDR3 reads TGTGCCAGCAGCTTAGTCGAGTACGAGCAGTACTTC.

This chain links TRBV27 with TRBJ2-7; D could derive from TRBD1 or TRBD2 (5 bases each). V dropped 2 bases and J dropped 1 base, with 9 bases sitting between them. The CDR3 is 14 amino acids. CDR1 is MNHEY and CDR2 is SMNVEV in the germline V gene (reference sequence). DNA of the CDR3: TGTGCCAGCAGTTTACGGGACCAATCCTACGAGCAGTACTTC. Translating gives CASSLRDQSYEQYF.

As for this clone: This same CDR3 is encoded by further DNA sequences in the sample. The V call is TRBV25-1, the J call TRBJ2-5; 7 nucleotides agree with TRBD1. Germline V gene sequence: CDR1 MGHDK, CDR2 SYGVNS. CDR3 length: 14 amino acids. Germline trimming cut 1 base from V and 3 bases from J; bases unmatched to any gene: 2. The DNA for the CDR3 is TGTGCCAGCAGTGAATTGGGGACAGAAGAGACCCAGTACTTC. Protein sequence: CASSELGTEETQYF.

This clone was found a few times. CDR3 sequence reads: CASSLWTERYTIYF. CDR3 in DNA: TGTGCCAGCAGCTTATGGACAGAGCGGTACACCATATATTTT. The V and J genes are TRBV11-2 and TRBJ1-3, with D perhaps TRBD1 (6 bases). In germline, CDR1 is SGHAT, CDR2 FQNNGV. The CDR3 runs to 14 residues. The V end lost 2 bases, the J end lost 8 bases, and 13 bases lay between the germline ends.

This clone has only one observation. The chain joins TRBV21-1 to TRBJ2-7. TRBV21-1 is recorded as a pseudogene. The CDR3 contains 13 residues. CDR3 residues: CASSKAPGAEQYF. The CDR3 DNA reads TGTGCCAGCAGCAAAGCGCCTGGTGCCGAGCAGTACTTC.

This chain connects TRBV27 to TRBJ2-7; D tentatively fits TRBD1 or TRBD2 (5 bases each). This CDR3 comprises 16 residues. Germline values: CDR1 MNHEY, CDR2 SMNVEV (reference sequence). The V end lost 0 bases, the J end lost 1 base, and 13 bases lay between the germline ends. The CDR3 DNA sequence: TGTGCCAGCAGTTTATCGAAGGGGACCTTTTCCTACGAGCAGTACTTC. It translates to CASSLSKGTFSYEQYF.

CDR3 bases: TGTGCCAGCAGCGAACCAAGCGGGGAGCTGTTTTTT. It yields the protein CASSEPSGELFF. The chain has TRBV5-4 and TRBJ2-2; D is uncertain. V lost 4 bases, J lost 7 bases, and 8 bases lay in between. The CDR3 covers 12 residues. Germline assignment: CDR1 SGHNT and CDR2 YYREEE (reference sequence).

V usage is TRBV7-2 and J usage is TRBJ2-7; D unclear. Germline V lookup: CDR1 SGHTA, CDR2 FQGNSA. The CDR3 runs 17 residues. Trimming removed 1 base from V and 1 base from J, with 17 bases in between. DNA for the CDR3: TGTGCCAGCAGCTTAGTACGCAGCAGAATAACTTCCTACGAGCAGTACTTC. It is translated as CASSLVRSRITSYEQYF.

The chain carries TRBV5-1 and TRBJ2-7, with 11 bases matching TRBD1. Unmatched junction bases numbered 5, after V lost 3 bases and J lost 3 bases. The CDR3 covers 15 residues. Per germline, CDR1 SGHRS and CDR2 YFSETQ. CDR3 nucleotide sequence: TGCGCCAGCAGCTCCGGGACAGGGGGGATCTACGAGCAGTACTTC. This translates into CASSSGTGGIYEQYF.